This TCR beta chain emerged from a study of siplizumab effects on memory and regulatory T cells. The CDR3 runs 16 residues. Trimming took 0 bases from V and 3 from J; bases not matched to a gene: 8. Germline values: CDR1 LGHNT, CDR2 FRNRAP. Clones were sequenced by immunoSEQ multiplex PCR, and TCRdb holds only the in-frame ones, with some missing. The data show 90,000 to 120,000 clones, over 90% seen once. This receptor was identified in a human donor in good health. The specimen sequenced was Tregs sorted from blood. The chain links TRBV12-5 to TRBJ2-7; 7 nucleotides match TRBD1. The CDR3 bases are TGTGCTAGTGGTTTGGTCCACGGACAGGAGAACTACGAGCAGTACTTC. It encodes CASGLVHGQENYEQYF. The full variable domain, in which reference TRBV12-5 and TRBJ2-7 provide the parts outside the CDR3, is DARVTQTPRHKVTEMGQEVTMRCQPILGHNTVFWYRQTMMQGLELLAYFRNRAPLDDSGMPKDRFSAEMPDATLATLKIQPSEPRDSAVYFCASGLVHGQENYEQYFGPGTRLTVT.